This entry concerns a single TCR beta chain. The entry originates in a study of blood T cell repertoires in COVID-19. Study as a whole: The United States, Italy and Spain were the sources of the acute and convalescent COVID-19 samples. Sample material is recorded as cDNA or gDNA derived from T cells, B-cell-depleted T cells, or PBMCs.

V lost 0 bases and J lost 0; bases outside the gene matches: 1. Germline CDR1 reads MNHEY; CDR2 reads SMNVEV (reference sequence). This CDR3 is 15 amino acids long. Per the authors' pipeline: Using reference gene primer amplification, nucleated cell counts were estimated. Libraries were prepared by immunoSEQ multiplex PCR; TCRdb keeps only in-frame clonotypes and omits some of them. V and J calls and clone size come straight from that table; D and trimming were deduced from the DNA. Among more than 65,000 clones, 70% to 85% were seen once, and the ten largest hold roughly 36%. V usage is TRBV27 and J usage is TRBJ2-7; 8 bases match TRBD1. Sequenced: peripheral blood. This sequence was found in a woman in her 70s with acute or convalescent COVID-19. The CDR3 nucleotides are TGTGCCAGCAGTTTATCAGGACAGGGCTCCTACGAGCAGTACTTC. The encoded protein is CASSLSGQGSYEQYF.